Each of the 17 T cell receptor beta chains below was sequenced from the same sample in a study of a mutant IDH1 vaccine in newly diagnosed glioma. These receptors are not linked to any known antigen. Time point defined: week 23, last vaccination. Vaccination comprised doses that each held 300 ug of mutant IDH1 20-mer peptide, plus topical imiquimod. Generated by immunoSEQ multiplex PCR, the TCRdb table keeps only in-frame clones and is missing some. The sample has 45,000 to 65,000 clones, roughly 81% seen once. The starting material was PBMCs, obtained from a glioma patient whose treatment included an IDH1 peptide vaccine. These receptors came from a middle-aged woman with glioma. Some clones in this sample may be carry-over from other donors' samples.

The chain is built from TRBV27 and TRBJ1-5, with D uncertain. Germline lookup yields CDR1 MNHEY and CDR2 SMNVEV (reference sequence). The CDR3 length is 16 residues. The V and J ends lost 0 bases and 3 bases respectively, with 12 bases between them. CDR3 in DNA: TGTGCCAGCAGTTTATCGAAGGACGGAACCAATCAGCCCCAGCATTTT. Amino acids: CASSLSKDGTNQPQHF.

J is TRBJ1-6 and V is TRBV7-2; 7 bases are a match to TRBD1. Germline V CDR1 and CDR2: SGHTA, FQGNSA. V gave up 6 bases and J gave up 1 base; unmatched junction bases: 6. There are 16 residues in the CDR3. The CDR3 protein is CASRRQGVSYNSPLHF. The CDR3 nucleotides are TGTGCCAGCAGACGACAGGGAGTGTCCTATAATTCACCCCTCCACTTT.

The CDR3 nucleotides read TGTGCCACCAGGCCGGGACAGGGTTTCGCTGAAGCTTTCTTT. Translating gives CATRPGQGFAEAFF. J is TRBJ1-1 and V is TRBV15, with 9 nucleotides matching TRBD1. Trimming took 6 bases from V and 6 from J; bases not matched to a gene: 8. Germline assignment: CDR1 LNHNV and CDR2 YYDKDF (reference sequence). The CDR3 consists of 14 residues.

The chain carries TRBV18 and TRBJ1-1, with 8 nucleotides matching TRBD1. The CDR3 sequence is 14 residues long. Trimming removed 3 bases from V and 4 bases from J; junction bases left unmatched: 4. The germline CDR1 and CDR2 sequences are KGHSH and LQKENI. The CDR3: CASSPPQGVTEAFF. In nucleotides, the CDR3 is TGTGCCAGCTCACCCCCACAGGGGGTCACTGAAGCTTTCTTT. Filled out from reference TRBV18 and TRBJ1-1, the complete variable domain reads NAGVMQNPRHLVRRRGQEARLRCSPMKGHSHVYWYRQLPEEGLKFMVYLQKENIIDESGMPKERFSAEFPKEGPSILRIQQVVRGDSAAYFCASSPPQGVTEAFFGQGTRLTVV.

This clone was seen once. V usage is TRBV4-2 and J usage is TRBJ2-5, with TRBD2 identical over 7 bases. This CDR3 contains 15 residues. After removal of 0 bases from V and 5 bases from J, the junction contained 6 bases not matched to a gene. Germline assignment: CDR1 LGHNA and CDR2 YNFKEQ. The CDR3 is CASSQDGSGRETQYF. CDR3 DNA: TGTGCCAGCAGCCAAGACGGTAGCGGGCGGGAGACCCAGTACTTC.

The chain combines TRBV30 with TRBJ2-7; 16 positions agree with TRBD2. Germline loops: CDR1 GTSNPN, CDR2 SVGIG (reference sequence). The junction had 6 bases not matched to a gene; V was cut back by 2 bases and J by 2 bases. The CDR3 contains 17 residues. The CDR3 spells CAWSRGLAGGWTYEQYF. The DNA for the CDR3 is TGTGCCTGGAGTAGGGGACTAGCGGGGGGGTGGACCTACGAGCAGTACTTC.

The chain has TRBV5-1 and TRBJ2-7, with 7 bases matching TRBD1. Trimming at V came to 4 bases and at J to 7 bases, leaving 11 bases not matched to a gene. The germline gives CDR1 SGHRS, CDR2 YFSETQ. The CDR3 is made up of 14 amino acids. The CDR3 protein is CASSPAQGRWEQYF. CDR3 DNA sequence: TGCGCCAGCAGCCCCGCACAGGGGAGATGGGAGCAGTACTTC.

CDR3 in amino acids: CASSFRGGNEQYF. Here the CDR3 DNA reads TGTGCCAGCAGCTTCAGGGGGGGGAACGAGCAGTACTTC. The chain recombines TRBV7-3 with TRBJ2-7, with D perhaps being TRBD1 or TRBD2 (7 bases each). The CDR3 has 13 amino acids. Germline CDR1 and CDR2: SGHTA and FQGTGA. Trimming stripped 3 bases from V and 5 bases from J, with 11 bases between.

This chain uses TRBV6-5 with TRBJ2-1; D gene uncertain. This CDR3 spans 14 amino acids. From germline, CDR1 is MNHEY and CDR2 SVGAGI. The V and J ends lost 0 bases and 3 bases respectively, with 6 bases between them. The CDR3 spells CASSYSRIYNEQFF. CDR3 coding DNA: TGTGCCAGCAGTTACTCGAGAATCTACAATGAGCAGTTCTTC.

This chain joins TRBV7-2 and TRBJ2-2; D call uncertain. The CDR3 sequence is 12 residues long. V shed 4 bases and J shed 3 bases, with 3 bases lying between them. Germline V lookup: CDR1 SGHTA, CDR2 FQGNSA. The CDR3: CASSSYTGELFF. CDR3 sequence (DNA): TGTGCCAGCAGCTCTTACACCGGGGAGCTGTTTTTT.

CDR3 sequence reads: CASTYRGADTQYF. Written as DNA, the CDR3 is TGTGCCAGCACCTACCGGGGGGCAGATACGCAGTATTTT. The rearrangement joins TRBV5-5 to TRBJ2-3, with 7 bases that match TRBD2. CDR1 and CDR2 (germline): SGHKS, YYEKEE (reference sequence). J lost 4 bases, V lost 6 bases, and 5 bases had no gene match. The CDR3 runs 13 residues.

This rearrangement joins TRBV5-1 to TRBJ2-5; perhaps D is TRBD1 or TRBD2 (7 bases each). This CDR3 has 15 residues. V lost 3 bases to trimming and J lost 3 bases, with 15 bases between them. CDR1 is SGHRS, CDR2 YFSETQ, per germline. CDR3 region: CASSSQGRGEETQYF. CDR3 sequence (DNA): TGCGCCAGCAGCTCACAGGGGAGGGGGGAAGAGACCCAGTACTTC.

This chain links TRBV15 with TRBJ2-2; TRBD1 aligns across 7 bases. V lost 1 base and J lost 2; bases outside the gene matches: 4. The CDR3 has 16 residues. Per germline, CDR1 LNHNV and CDR2 YYDKDF (reference sequence). The CDR3: CATSRVRTGNTGELFF. CDR3 in DNA: TGTGCCACCAGCAGAGTACGGACAGGAAACACCGGGGAGCTGTTTTTT.

The chain couples TRBV5-1 to TRBJ1-6; TRBD1 might be the D (5 bases). CDR1 and CDR2 from the germline V gene are SGHRS and YFSETQ. The CDR3 sequence is 15 residues long. V shed 4 bases and J shed 7 bases, with 15 bases lying between them. The DNA for the CDR3 is TGCGCCAGCAGCCCCCTTAGGGGCCCGAATTCACCCCTCCACTTT. Protein product: CASSPLRGPNSPLHF.

V is TRBV18 and J is TRBJ1-1; 9 bases agree with TRBD1. Germline assignment: CDR1 KGHSH and CDR2 LQKENI. This CDR3 has 13 amino acids. Losses at the gene ends were 8 bases for V and 11 bases for J; bases not matched to a gene: 12. The CDR3 region has the DNA TGTGCCAGCCAACCCGGTGGACAGGGGTACGCTTTCTTT. This codes for CASQPGGQGYAFF.

The chain joins TRBV30 to TRBJ2-7; possible D gene TRBD1, 6 bases. V was clipped by 3 bases and J by 4 bases, with 10 bases between them. Germline V gene data show CDR1 as GTSNPN and CDR2 as SVGIG (reference sequence). This CDR3 spans 12 amino acids. The CDR3 nucleotides are TGTGCCTGGAGATCGGGACAATACGAGCAGTACTTC. This codes for CAWRSGQYEQYF.

J is TRBJ2-7 and V is TRBV28; D not certain. The V end was cut by 3 bases, the J end by 7 bases, with 13 bases between. The CDR3 contains 13 residues. From germline, CDR1 is MDHEN and CDR2 SYDVKM. CDR3 protein: CASSLEHPGEQYF. DNA for the CDR3: TGTGCCAGCAGTTTGGAACACCCCGGAGAGCAGTACTTC.